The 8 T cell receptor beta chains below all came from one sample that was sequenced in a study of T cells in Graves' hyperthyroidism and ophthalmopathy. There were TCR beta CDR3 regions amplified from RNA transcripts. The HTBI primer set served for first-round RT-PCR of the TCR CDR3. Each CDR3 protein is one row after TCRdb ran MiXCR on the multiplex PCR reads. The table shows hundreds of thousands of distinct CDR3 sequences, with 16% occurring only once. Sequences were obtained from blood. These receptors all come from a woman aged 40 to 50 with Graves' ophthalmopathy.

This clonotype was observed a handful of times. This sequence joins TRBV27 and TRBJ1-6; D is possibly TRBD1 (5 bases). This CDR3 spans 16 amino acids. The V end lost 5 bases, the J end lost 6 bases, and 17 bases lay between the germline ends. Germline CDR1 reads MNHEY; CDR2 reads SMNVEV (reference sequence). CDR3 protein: CASSPSLPGTNSPLHF. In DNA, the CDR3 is TGTGCCAGCAGTCCGTCTCTCCCGGGGACTAATTCACCCCTCCACTTT.

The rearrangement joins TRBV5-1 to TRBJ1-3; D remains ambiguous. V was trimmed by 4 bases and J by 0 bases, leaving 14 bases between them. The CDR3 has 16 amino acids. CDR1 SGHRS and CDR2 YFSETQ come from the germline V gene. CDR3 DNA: TGCGCCAGCAGCCTGGGGATCGGGCTCTCTGGAAACACCATATATTTT. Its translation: CASSLGIGLSGNTIYF.

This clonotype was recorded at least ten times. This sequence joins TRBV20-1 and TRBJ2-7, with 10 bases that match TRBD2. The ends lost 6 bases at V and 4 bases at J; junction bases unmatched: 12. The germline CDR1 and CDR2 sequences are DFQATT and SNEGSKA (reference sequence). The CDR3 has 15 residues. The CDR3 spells CSALPVASGRYEQYF. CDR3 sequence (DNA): TGCAGTGCCCTCCCCGTGGCTAGCGGGAGATACGAGCAGTACTTC.

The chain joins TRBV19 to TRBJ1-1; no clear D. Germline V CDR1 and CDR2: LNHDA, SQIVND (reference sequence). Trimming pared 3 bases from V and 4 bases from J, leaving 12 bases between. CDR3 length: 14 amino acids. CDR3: CASSMNPGFTEAFF. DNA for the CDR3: TGTGCCAGTAGTATGAATCCGGGGTTCACTGAAGCTTTCTTT.

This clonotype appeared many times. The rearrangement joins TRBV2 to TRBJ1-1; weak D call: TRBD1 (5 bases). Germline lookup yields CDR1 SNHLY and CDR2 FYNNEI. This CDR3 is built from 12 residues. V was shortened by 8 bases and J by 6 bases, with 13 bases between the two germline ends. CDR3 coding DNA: TGTGCCAGCGGGGAAGGGGCGGCTGAAGCTTTCTTT. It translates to CASGEGAAEAFF.

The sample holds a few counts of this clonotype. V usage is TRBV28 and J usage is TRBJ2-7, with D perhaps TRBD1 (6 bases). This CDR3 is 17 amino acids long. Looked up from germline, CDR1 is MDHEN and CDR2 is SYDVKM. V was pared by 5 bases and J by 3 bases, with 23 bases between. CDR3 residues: CASSMLEGTLEDYEQYF. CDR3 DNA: TGTGCCAGCAGTATGCTCGAGGGGACACTAGAGGACTACGAGCAGTACTTC.

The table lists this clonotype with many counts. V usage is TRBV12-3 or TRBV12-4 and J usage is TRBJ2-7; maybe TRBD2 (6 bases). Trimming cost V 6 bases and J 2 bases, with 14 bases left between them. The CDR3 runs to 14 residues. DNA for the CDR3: TGTGCCAGCAGCCGTCGGGAGCCCCCCTACGAGCAGTACTTC. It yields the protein CASSRREPPYEQYF.

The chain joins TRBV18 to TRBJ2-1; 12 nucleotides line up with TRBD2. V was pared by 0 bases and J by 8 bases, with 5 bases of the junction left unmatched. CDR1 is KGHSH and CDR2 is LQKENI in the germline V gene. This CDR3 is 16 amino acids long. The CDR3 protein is CASSPPATSGSDEQFF. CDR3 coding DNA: TGTGCCAGCTCACCACCGGCGACTAGCGGGAGCGATGAGCAGTTCTTC. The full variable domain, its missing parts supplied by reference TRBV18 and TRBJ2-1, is NAGVMQNPRHLVRRRGQEARLRCSPMKGHSHVYWYRQLPEEGLKFMVYLQKENIIDESGMPKERFSAEFPKEGPSILRIQQVVRGDSAAYFCASSPPATSGSDEQFFGPGTRLTVL.